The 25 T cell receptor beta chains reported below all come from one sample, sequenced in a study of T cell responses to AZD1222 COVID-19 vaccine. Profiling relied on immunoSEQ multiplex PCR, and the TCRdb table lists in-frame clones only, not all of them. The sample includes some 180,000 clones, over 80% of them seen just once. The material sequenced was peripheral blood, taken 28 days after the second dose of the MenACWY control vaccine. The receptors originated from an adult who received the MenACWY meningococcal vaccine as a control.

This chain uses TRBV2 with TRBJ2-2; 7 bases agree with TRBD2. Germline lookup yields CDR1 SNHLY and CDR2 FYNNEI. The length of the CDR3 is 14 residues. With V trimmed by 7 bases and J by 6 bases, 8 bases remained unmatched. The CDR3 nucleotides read TGTGCCAGCACCGGGACTATCCTGTCCGGGGAGCTGTTTTTT. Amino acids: CASTGTILSGELFF.

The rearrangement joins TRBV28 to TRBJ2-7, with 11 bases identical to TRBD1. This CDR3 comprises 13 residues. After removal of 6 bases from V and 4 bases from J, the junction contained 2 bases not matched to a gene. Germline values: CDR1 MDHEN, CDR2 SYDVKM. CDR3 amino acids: CASSGQGAYEQYF. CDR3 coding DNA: TGTGCCAGCAGCGGACAGGGGGCTTACGAGCAGTACTTC. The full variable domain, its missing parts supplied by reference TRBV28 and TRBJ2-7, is DVKVTQSSRYLVKRTGEKVFLECVQDMDHENMFWYRQDPGLGLRLIYFSYDVKMKEKGDIPEGYSVSREKKERFSLILESASTNQTSMYLCASSGQGAYEQYFGPGTRLTVT.

The DNA for the CDR3 is TGTGCCAGCAGCGATGGACAGGGGGCCGGGAATGAAAAACTGTTTTTT. This translates into CASSDGQGAGNEKLFF. This chain joins TRBV9 and TRBJ1-4, with TRBD1 matching over 11 bases. The CDR3 has 16 amino acids. V was pared by 3 bases and J by 5 bases, with 6 bases of the junction left unmatched. CDR1 is SGDLS and CDR2 is YYNGEE in the germline V gene.

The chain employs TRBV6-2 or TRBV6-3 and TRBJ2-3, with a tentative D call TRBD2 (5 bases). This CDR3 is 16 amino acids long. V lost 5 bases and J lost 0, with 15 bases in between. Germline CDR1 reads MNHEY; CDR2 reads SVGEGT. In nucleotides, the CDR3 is TGTGCCAGCAGTCCCGAGCGGAGGTCTAGCACAGATACGCAGTATTTT. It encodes CASSPERRSSTDTQYF.

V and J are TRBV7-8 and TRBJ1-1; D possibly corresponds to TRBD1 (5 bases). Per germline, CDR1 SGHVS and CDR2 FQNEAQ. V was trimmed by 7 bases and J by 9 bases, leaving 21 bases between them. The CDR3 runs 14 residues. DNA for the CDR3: TGTGCCAGCACCCGCCTCAGGGCTTCTGACCAAGCTTTCTTT. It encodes CASTRLRASDQAFF.

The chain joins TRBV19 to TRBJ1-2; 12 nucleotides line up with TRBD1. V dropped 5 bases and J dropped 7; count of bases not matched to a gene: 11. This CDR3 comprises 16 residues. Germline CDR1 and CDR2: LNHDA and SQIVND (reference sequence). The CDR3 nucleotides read TGTGCCAGTAGTTTTCTGGGACAGGGGGCTTCGGGTGGCTACACCTTC. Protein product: CASSFLGQGASGGYTF.

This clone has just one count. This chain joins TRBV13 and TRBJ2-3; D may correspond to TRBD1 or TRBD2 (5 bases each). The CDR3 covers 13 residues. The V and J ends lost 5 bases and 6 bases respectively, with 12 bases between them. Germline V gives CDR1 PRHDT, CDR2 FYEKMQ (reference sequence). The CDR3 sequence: CASSTQRGDTQYF. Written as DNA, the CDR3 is TGTGCCAGCAGCACCCAGAGGGGCGATACGCAGTATTTT.

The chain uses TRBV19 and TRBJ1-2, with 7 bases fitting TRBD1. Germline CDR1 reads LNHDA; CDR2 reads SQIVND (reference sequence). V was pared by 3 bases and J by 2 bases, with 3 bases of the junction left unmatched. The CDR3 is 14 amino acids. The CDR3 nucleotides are TGTGCCAGTAGTATCCCAGGGGGAAACTATGGCTACACCTTC. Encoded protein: CASSIPGGNYGYTF.

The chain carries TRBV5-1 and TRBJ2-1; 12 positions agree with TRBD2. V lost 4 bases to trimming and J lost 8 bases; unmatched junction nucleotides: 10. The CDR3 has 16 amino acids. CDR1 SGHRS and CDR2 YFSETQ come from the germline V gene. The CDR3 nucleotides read TGCGCCAGCAGCCCGGGACTAGCGGGTTACGGGGATGAGCAGTTCTTC. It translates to CASSPGLAGYGDEQFF.

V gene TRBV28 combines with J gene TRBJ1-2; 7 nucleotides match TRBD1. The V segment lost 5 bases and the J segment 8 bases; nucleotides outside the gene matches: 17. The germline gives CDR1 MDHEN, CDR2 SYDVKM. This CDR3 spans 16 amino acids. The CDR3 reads CASSPRQGWALGGYTF. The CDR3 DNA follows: TGTGCCAGCAGTCCGCGACAGGGTTGGGCCCTAGGAGGCTACACCTTC.

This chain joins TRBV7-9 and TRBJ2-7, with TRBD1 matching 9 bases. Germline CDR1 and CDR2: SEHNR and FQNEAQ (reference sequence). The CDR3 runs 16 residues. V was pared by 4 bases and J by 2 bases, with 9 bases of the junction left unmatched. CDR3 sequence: CASSSPPGQGAYEQYF. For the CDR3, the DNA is TGTGCCAGCAGCTCCCCTCCGGGACAGGGTGCCTACGAGCAGTACTTC.

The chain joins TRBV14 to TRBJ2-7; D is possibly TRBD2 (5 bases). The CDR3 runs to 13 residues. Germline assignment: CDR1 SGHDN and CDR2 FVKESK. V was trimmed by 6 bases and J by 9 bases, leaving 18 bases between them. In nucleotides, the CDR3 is TGTGCCAGCAGTGGCGGGCAGTCGGAGGTGCAGTACTTC. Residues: CASSGGQSEVQYF.

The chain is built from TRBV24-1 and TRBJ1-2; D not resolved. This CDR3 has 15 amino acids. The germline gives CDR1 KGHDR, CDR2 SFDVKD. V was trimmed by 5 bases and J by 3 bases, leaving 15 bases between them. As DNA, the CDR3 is TGTGCCACCAGTGGGTTGTCAGGTGGGGACTATGGCTACACCTTC. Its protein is CATSGLSGGDYGYTF.

CDR3 loop: CASSTGQGSQPQHF. The CDR3 DNA sequence: TGCGCCAGCAGCACGGGCCAGGGTAGTCAGCCCCAGCATTTT. The chain combines TRBV5-1 with TRBJ1-5, with D perhaps matching TRBD1 (5 bases). The germline gives CDR1 SGHRS, CDR2 YFSETQ. This CDR3 spans 14 amino acids. Trimming cost V 4 bases and J 6 bases, with 14 bases left between them. Variable domain in full (rest from reference TRBV5-1 and TRBJ1-5): KAGVTQTPRYLIKTRGQQVTLSCSPISGHRSVSWYQQTPGQGLQFLFEYFSETQRNKGNFPGRFSGRQFSNSRSEMNVSTLELGDSALYLCASSTGQGSQPQHFGDGTRLSIL.

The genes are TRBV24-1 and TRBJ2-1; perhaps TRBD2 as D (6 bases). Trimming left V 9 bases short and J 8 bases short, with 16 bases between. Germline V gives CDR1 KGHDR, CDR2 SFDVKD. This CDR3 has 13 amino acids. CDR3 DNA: TGTGCCACCCGGGGACTCGTGTACCATGAGCAGTTCTTC. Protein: CATRGLVYHEQFF.

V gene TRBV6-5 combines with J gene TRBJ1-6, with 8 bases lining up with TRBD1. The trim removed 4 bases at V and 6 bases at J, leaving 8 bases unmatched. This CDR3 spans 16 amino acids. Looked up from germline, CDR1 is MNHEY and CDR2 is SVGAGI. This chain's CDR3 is CASSFSLDRVNSPLHF. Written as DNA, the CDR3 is TGTGCCAGCAGTTTCTCCTTGGACAGGGTTAATTCACCCCTCCACTTT.

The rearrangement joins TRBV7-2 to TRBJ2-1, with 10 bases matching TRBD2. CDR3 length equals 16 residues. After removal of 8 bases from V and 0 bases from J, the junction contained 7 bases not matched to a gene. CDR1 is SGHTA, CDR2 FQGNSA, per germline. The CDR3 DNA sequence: TGTGCCAGCGGCAAATTAGCGGGGGGCTCCTACAATGAGCAGTTCTTC. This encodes CASGKLAGGSYNEQFF. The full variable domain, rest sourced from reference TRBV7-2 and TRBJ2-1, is GAGVSQSPSNKVTEKGKDVELRCDPISGHTALYWYRQSLGQGLEFLIYFQGNSAPDKSGLPSDRFSAERTGGSVSTLTIQRTQQEDSAVYLCASGKLAGGSYNEQFFGPGTRLTVL.

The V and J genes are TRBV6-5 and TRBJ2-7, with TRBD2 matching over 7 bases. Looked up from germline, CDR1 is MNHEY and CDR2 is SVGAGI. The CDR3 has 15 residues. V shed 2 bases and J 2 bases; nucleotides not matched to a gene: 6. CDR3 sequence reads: CASSYRLRGAYEQYF. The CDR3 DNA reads TGTGCCAGCAGTTACCGTCTCCGGGGGGCCTACGAGCAGTACTTC.

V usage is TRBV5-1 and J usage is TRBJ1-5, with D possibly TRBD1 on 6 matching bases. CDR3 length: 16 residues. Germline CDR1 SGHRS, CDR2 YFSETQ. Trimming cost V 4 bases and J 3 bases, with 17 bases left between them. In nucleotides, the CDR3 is TGCGCCAGCAGCGAAGGGACACCTACTTTCAATCAGCCCCAGCATTTT. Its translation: CASSEGTPTFNQPQHF.

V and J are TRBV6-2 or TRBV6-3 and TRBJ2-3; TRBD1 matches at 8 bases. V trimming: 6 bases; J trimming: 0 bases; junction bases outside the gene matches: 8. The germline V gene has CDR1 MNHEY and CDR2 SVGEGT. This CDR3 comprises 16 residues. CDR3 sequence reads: CASRPTGGISTDTQYF. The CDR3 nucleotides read TGTGCCAGCAGACCTACAGGGGGTATCAGCACAGATACGCAGTATTTT.

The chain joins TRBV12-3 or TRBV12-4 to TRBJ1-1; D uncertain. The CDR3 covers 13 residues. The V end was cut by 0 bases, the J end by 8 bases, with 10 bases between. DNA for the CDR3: TGTGCCAGCAGTTTAGCCCCTCTGAGGGAAGCTTTCTTT. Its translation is CASSLAPLREAFF.

CDR3 nucleotides: TGTGCCAGCAGCAGCAGGGGATATGGCTACACCTTC. Residues: CASSSRGYGYTF. The rearrangement uses TRBV7-8 and TRBJ1-2; a weak D match, TRBD1 (6 bases). V was clipped by 5 bases and J by 5 bases, with 9 bases between them. The CDR3 is 12 residues long. Germline lookup yields CDR1 SGHVS and CDR2 FQNEAQ.

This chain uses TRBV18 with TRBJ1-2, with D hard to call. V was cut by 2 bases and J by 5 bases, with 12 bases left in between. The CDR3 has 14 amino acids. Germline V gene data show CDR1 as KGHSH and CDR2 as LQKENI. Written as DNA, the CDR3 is TGTGCCAGCTCACCAGCGGCGCATGGATATGGCTACACCTTC. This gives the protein CASSPAAHGYGYTF.

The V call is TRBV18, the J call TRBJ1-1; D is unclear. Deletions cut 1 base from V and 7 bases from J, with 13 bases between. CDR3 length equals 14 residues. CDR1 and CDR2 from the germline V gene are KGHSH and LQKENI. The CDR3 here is CASSPLKERGEAFF. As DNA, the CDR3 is TGTGCCAGCTCACCACTTAAAGAGCGCGGTGAAGCTTTCTTT.

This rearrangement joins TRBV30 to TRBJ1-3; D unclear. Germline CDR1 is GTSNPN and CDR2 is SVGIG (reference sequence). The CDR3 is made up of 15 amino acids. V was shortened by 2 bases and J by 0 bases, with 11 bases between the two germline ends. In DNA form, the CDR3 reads TGTGCCTGGAGTCCCCACATGAACTCTGGAAACACCATATATTTT. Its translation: CAWSPHMNSGNTIYF. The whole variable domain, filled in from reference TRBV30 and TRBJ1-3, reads SQTIHQWPATLVQPVGSPLSLECTVEGTSNPNLYWYRQAAGRGLQLLFYSVGIGQISSEVPQNLSASRPQDRQFILSSKKLLLSDSGFYLCAWSPHMNSGNTIYFGEGSWLTVV.